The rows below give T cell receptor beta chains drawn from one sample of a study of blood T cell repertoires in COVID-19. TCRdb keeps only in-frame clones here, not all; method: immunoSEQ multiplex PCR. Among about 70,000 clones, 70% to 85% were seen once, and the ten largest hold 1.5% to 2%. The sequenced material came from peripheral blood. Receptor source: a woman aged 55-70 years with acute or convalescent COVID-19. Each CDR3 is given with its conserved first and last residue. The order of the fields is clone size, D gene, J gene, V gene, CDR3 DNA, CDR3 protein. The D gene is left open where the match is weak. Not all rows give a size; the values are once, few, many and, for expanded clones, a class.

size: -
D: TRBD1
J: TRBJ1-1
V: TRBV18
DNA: TGTGCCAGCTCACAGGAACAGGGGGCAAACACTGAAGCTTTCTTT
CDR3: CASSQEQGANTEAFF

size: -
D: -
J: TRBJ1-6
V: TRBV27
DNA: TGTGCCAGCAGGAATAGCAGAGGTGGTAATTCACCCCTCCACTTT
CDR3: CASRNSRGGNSPLHF

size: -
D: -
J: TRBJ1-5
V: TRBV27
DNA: TGTGCCAGCAGCCCGAAAGGGGACACATATAGCAATCAGCCCCAGCATTTT
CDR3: CASSPKGDTYSNQPQHF

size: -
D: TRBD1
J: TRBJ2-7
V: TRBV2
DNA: TGTGCCAGCAGTGTAGACAGGGCTATATGGCAGTACTTC
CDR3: CASSVDRAIWQYF

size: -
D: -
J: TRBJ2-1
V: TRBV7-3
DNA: TGTGCCAGCAGCTCTGGGACTCTACGGGGCAATGAGCAGTTCTTC
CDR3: CASSSGTLRGNEQFF

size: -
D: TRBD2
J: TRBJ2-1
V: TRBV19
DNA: TGTGCCAGTAGCCTGGGAGGGCTGGGGGAGCAGTTCTTC
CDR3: CASSLGGLGEQFF

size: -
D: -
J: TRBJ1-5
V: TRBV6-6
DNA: TGTGCCAGCAGTCGAATGGGGACAACTCAGAATCAGCCCCAGCATTTT
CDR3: CASSRMGTTQNQPQHF

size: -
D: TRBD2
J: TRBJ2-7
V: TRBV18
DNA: TGTGCCAGCTCACCACGGGCGACTAGGAGCGGGAGGACTAGCTCCTACGAGCAGTACTTC
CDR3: CASSPRATRSGRTSSYEQYF

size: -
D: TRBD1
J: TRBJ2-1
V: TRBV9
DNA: TGTGCCAGCAGCCTCCTAGCCGGGACAGGTAGGAATGAGCAGTTCTTC
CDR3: CASSLLAGTGRNEQFF

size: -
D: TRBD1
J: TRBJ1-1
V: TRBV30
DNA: TGTGCCTGGAGTGTACACAGGGGAATCACTGAAGCTTTCTTT
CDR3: CAWSVHRGITEAFF

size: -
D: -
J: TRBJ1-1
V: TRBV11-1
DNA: TGTGCCAGCAGCTCCCTTAGGACAGTCACTGAAGCTTTCTTT
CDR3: CASSSLRTVTEAFF

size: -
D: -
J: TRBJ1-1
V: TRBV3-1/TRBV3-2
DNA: TGTGCCAGCAGTCAGAGACAGTCGAACACTGAAGCTTTCTTT
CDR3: CASSQRQSNTEAFF

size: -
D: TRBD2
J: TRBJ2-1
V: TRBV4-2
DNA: TGTGCCAGCAGCCAAGTGGGACTAGCGGGGGACAATGAGCAGTTCTTC
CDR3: CASSQVGLAGDNEQFF

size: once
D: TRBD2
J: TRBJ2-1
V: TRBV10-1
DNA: TGCGCCAGCAGTAAGGGACTAGCGGGCGTCTACAATGAGCAGTTCTTC
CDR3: CASSKGLAGVYNEQFF

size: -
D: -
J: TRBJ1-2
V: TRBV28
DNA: TGTGCCAGCAGTGCCCCCGCGCGGGGAGACTATGGCTACACCTTC
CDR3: CASSAPARGDYGYTF

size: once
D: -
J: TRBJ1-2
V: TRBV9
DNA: TGTGCCAGCAGTGGGGGGACGGGAGTAACCGGCTACACCTTC
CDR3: CASSGGTGVTGYTF

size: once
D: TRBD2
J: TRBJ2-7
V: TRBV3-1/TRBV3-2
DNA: TGTGCCAGCAGCCAAGAGTTACAGCGGGGGAGGGCCTACGAGCAGTACTTC
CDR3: CASSQELQRGRAYEQYF

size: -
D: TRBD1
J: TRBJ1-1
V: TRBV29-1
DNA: TGCAGCGGCAGACAGGGACTGAACACTGAAGCTTTCTTT
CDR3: CSGRQGLNTEAFF

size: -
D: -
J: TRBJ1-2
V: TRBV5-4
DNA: TGTGCCAGCAGTCCGACACAGAACTATGGCTACACCTTC
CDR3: CASSPTQNYGYTF

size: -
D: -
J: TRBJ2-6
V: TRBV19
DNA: TGTGCCAGTAGGAACCGGGGTTCCTCTGGGGCCAACGTCCTGACTTTC
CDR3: CASRNRGSSGANVLTF

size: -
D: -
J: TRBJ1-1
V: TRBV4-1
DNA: TGCGCCACCGGTCTATCCGAGGGCACTGAAGCTTTCTTT
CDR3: CATGLSEGTEAFF

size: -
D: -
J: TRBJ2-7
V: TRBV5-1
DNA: TGCGCCAGCAGCGCAGATGGGGCGGGATTCTACGAGCAGTACTTC
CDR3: CASSADGAGFYEQYF

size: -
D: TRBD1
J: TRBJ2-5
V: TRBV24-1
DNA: TGTGCCACCAGCGGCGACCAGGGGGCGCTTGCGGAGACCCAGTACTTC
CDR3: CATSGDQGALAETQYF